The clone carrying this T cell receptor beta chain was seen repeatedly, ten times or more. Its specificity is not known. Amplification yielded TCR beta CDR3 regions, with RNA transcripts as the source. RT-PCR in the first round (using the HTBI primer set) targeted the TCR CDR3. Via MiXCR, TCRdb re-called the multiplex PCR reads, giving one row per CDR3 protein. The sample lists approximately 150,000 distinct CDR3 sequences; around 8.9% were seen once. The V gene's germline CDR1 is MNHEY and CDR2 SVGAGI. The CDR3 totals 15 residues. Trimming took 2 bases from V and 0 from J, leaving 8 bases between them. These data come from a study of T cells in Graves' hyperthyroidism and ophthalmopathy. Study-wide points: Using 13 V-J features, a model discriminated ophthalmopathy from stable hyperthyroidism.

These patients, aged 18 to 65, had recently diagnosed hyperthyroidism lasting under 2 months. Patients were excluded because of uncontrolled infection, other autoimmune disease, pregnancy or lactation. This sequence was found in a woman in her late teens or twenties with Graves' hyperthyroidism that later progressed to Graves' ophthalmopathy. The chain recombines TRBV6-5 with TRBJ1-3, with D possibly matching TRBD1 (5 bases). The specimen was blood. CDR3 nucleotides: TGTGCCAGCAGTTACCGGGGGTCCTCTGGAAACACCATATATTTT. It yields the protein CASSYRGSSGNTIYF.